This T cell receptor (beta chain) was documented in a study of response to subunit inactivated influenza vaccine. TCRdb re-derived calls from the RT-PCR reads in MiXCR, one entry per CDR3 protein. In the table there are a few hundred thousand distinct CDR3 sequences, 13% to 15% of which are singletons. This clonotype was observed a handful of times. The germline V gene encodes CDR1 MDHEN and CDR2 SYDVKM. The CDR3 covers 14 residues. Trimming stripped 5 bases from V and 6 bases from J, with 14 bases between. The rearrangement uses TRBV28 and TRBJ2-4; a possible D gene is TRBD1 (6 bases). The source material was PBMCs from blood, sampled 12 days after vaccination. The clonotype comes from a man between 45 and 60 years old who received an inactivated influenza vaccine. The CDR3 sequence is CASSAGQLLNIQYF. CDR3 bases: TGTGCCAGCAGTGCTGGACAGCTCTTAAACATTCAGTACTTC.